The next 12 T cell receptor beta chains were all read from a single sample in a study of OX40 agonist ivuxolimab in advanced cancers. Clones were sequenced by immunoSEQ multiplex PCR, and TCRdb holds only the in-frame ones, with some missing. This table holds about 100,000 clones, approximately 94% found once. This specimen was CD4+ or CD8+ T cells sorted from blood, taken in a trial of the OX40 agonist ivuxolimab. Receptors originate from an adult with an advanced solid tumor such as melanoma, head and neck, liver or kidney cancer.

The chain carries TRBV21-1 and TRBJ1-1; the DNA was not compared with TRBD1, the D call given in the table. TRBV21-1 is annotated as a pseudogene. The CDR3 is 13 amino acids. CDR3 nucleotides: TGTGCCCCAACCAGGGGGCCTGGCACTGAAGCTTTCTTT. This gives the protein CAPTRGPGTEAFF.

The chain couples TRBV5-4 to TRBJ1-2, with 7 nucleotides matching TRBD1. The CDR3 sequence is 13 residues long. From germline, CDR1 is SGHNT and CDR2 YYREEE (reference sequence). J was trimmed by 6 bases and V by 0 bases; bases with no gene match: 2. The DNA of the CDR3 is TGTGCCAGCAGCTTGGTACAGGGGAATGGCTACACCTTC. It specifies CASSLVQGNGYTF.

The chain joins TRBV5-6 to TRBJ2-7; possible D gene TRBD2, 5 bases. Trimming took 5 bases from V and 3 from J, leaving 18 bases between them. The CDR3 length is 15 residues. Germline CDR1 SGHDT, CDR2 YYEEEE. CDR3 in amino acids: CASSLPLAGIYEQYF. Written as DNA, the CDR3 is TGTGCCAGCAGTCTCCCGCTAGCCGGGATCTACGAGCAGTACTTC.

The chain carries TRBV9 and TRBJ2-1; 7 bases agree with TRBD1. CDR3 length: 17 amino acids. Germline V gives CDR1 SGDLS, CDR2 YYNGEE. The V gene end was trimmed by 4 bases and the J gene end by 3 bases; junction bases not matched to a gene: 13. Written as DNA, the CDR3 is TGTGCCAGCAGCCCAAGGGTAATCCAGGGGGACTACAATGAGCAGTTCTTC. Its translation is CASSPRVIQGDYNEQFF.

This clone came up once. This rearrangement joins TRBV5-1 to TRBJ2-7; 12 positions agree with TRBD1. With 4 bases clipped from V and 6 bases from J, the junction kept 5 bases outside the gene matches. Germline assignment: CDR1 SGHRS and CDR2 YFSETQ. The CDR3 extends over 14 amino acids. CDR3 nucleotide sequence: TGCGCCAGCAGCCCGGGACAGGGGGCGGGCGAGCAGTACTTC. This sequence encodes CASSPGQGAGEQYF.

The gene calls are TRBV10-3 and TRBJ2-1, with TRBD2 identical over 7 bases. The germline gives CDR1 ENHRY, CDR2 SYGVKD. The CDR3 spans 15 residues. J lost 5 bases, V lost 2 bases, and 6 bases had no gene match. CDR3 nucleotides: TGTGCCATCAGTGAGCGGGGGACTACTGACAATGAGCAGTTCTTC. Translation gives CAISERGTTDNEQFF.

This clone was observed a few times. The rearrangement uses TRBV5-6 and TRBJ1-2, with 7 positions matching TRBD1. Trimming removed 6 bases from V and 2 bases from J; junction bases left unmatched: 7. Germline V lookup: CDR1 SGHDT, CDR2 YYEEEE. This CDR3 is built from 14 residues. CDR3 residues: CASTKGQYNYGYTF. CDR3 sequence (DNA): TGTGCCAGCACCAAGGGACAGTACAACTATGGCTACACCTTC.

This chain links TRBV11-3 with TRBJ1-1; tentative D call: TRBD1 (5 bases). In germline, CDR1 is SGHNT, CDR2 YENEEA. Trimming removed 5 bases at V and 2 bases at J, with 15 bases between. This CDR3 contains 15 residues. The CDR3 reads CASSPRDGLNTEAFF. In DNA form, the CDR3 reads TGTGCCAGCAGCCCGCGGGACGGCTTAAACACTGAAGCTTTCTTT.

The chain's CDR3 is CSVEENSNQPQHF. The CDR3 bases are TGCAGCGTTGAAGAAAATAGCAATCAGCCCCAGCATTTT. The gene calls are TRBV29-1 and TRBJ1-5; D gene ambiguous. Germline V CDR1 and CDR2: SQVTM, ANQGSEA. This CDR3 has 13 residues. The V end lost 0 bases, the J end lost 0 bases, and 3 bases lay between the germline ends.

The table lists this clone with a count of one. The V and J genes are TRBV6-6 and TRBJ1-1; the match to TRBD1 covers 7 bases. V shed 2 bases and J 3 bases; nucleotides not matched to a gene: 6. This CDR3 comprises 15 residues. Germline loops: CDR1 MNHNY, CDR2 SVGAGI (reference sequence). The CDR3 is CASSYHRGRDTEAFF. The CDR3 nucleotides read TGTGCCAGCAGTTACCACAGGGGCAGGGACACTGAAGCTTTCTTT.

This clone appeared once. The chain uses TRBV7-2 and TRBJ2-1; no reliable D call. From germline, CDR1 is SGHTA and CDR2 FQGNSA. V lost 4 bases and J lost 7, with 17 bases in between. This CDR3 has 15 amino acids. This CDR3 is CASSWWLPRPNEQFF. The CDR3 DNA reads as TGTGCCAGCAGCTGGTGGTTACCGAGACCAAATGAGCAGTTCTTC.

The genes are TRBV28 and TRBJ1-2; D not resolved. Trimming shortened V by 3 bases and J by 3 bases, and 8 bases separated the two germline ends. CDR3 length: 13 amino acids. From germline, CDR1 is MDHEN and CDR2 SYDVKM. CDR3 DNA: TGTGCCAGCAGTTTCGGCAGCTACTATGGCTACACCTTC. It specifies CASSFGSYYGYTF.